Presented here are 22 T cell receptor beta chains from one specimen sequenced in a study of cytomegalovirus exposure and HLA in healthy donors. Researchers ran the PCR with 60 Vbeta and 13 Jbeta primers. Sequenced by immunoSEQ multiplex PCR; TCRdb stores in-frame clones only, minus some. The table lists some 170,000 clones, roughly 87% of them singletons. Specimen: PBMCs. The receptors originated from a man aged 45 to 65 in good health and CMV-seropositive.

The chain is built from TRBV5-4 and TRBJ2-3, with 8 bases matching TRBD1. The germline CDR1 and CDR2 sequences are SGHNT and YYREEE (reference sequence). V was pared by 0 bases and J by 5 bases, with 5 bases of the junction left unmatched. The CDR3 totals 15 residues. DNA for the CDR3: TGTGCCAGCAGCTTGGTCCAGGGGGCTGGAGATACGCAGTATTTT. It is translated as CASSLVQGAGDTQYF.

This chain connects TRBV29-1 to TRBJ1-4, with 7 positions matching TRBD1. Germline CDR1 is SQVTM and CDR2 is ANQGSEA. The length of the CDR3 is 14 residues. V was clipped by 5 bases and J by 8 bases; unmatched bases: 11. CDR3 in amino acids: CSVRRQGGQEKLFF. CDR3 bases: TGCAGCGTTCGCCGACAGGGCGGACAGGAAAAACTGTTTTTT. Together with reference TRBV29-1 and TRBJ1-4, the CDR3 gives the full variable domain: SAVISQKPSRDICQRGTSLTIQCQVDSQVTMMFWYRQQPGQSLTLIATANQGSEATYESGFVIDKFPISRPNLTFSTLTVSNMSPEDSSIYLCSVRRQGGQEKLFFGSGTQLSVL.

This clone was counted only a few times. This rearrangement joins TRBV28 to TRBJ2-4; 7 nucleotides agree with TRBD2. Germline CDR1 and CDR2: MDHEN and SYDVKM. V dropped 7 bases and J dropped 9; count of bases not matched to a gene: 12. CDR3 length equals 14 residues. DNA for the CDR3: TGTGCCAGCACGATGAGGGAGGGCCGTGGCATTCAGTACTTC. Translation gives CASTMREGRGIQYF.

This clone was counted between two and nine times. The rearrangement joins TRBV7-3 to TRBJ2-1; D call uncertain. Germline CDR1 and CDR2: SGHTA and FQGTGA. V dropped 2 bases and J dropped 4 bases, with 3 bases sitting between them. The CDR3 is 12 amino acids. The CDR3 region has the DNA TGTGCCAGCAGCTTATCATACAATGAGCAGTTCTTC. Protein sequence: CASSLSYNEQFF.

The genes are TRBV19 and TRBJ2-1; 11 bases fit TRBD2. Germline CDR1 is LNHDA and CDR2 is SQIVND (reference sequence). V lost 4 bases and J lost 1; bases outside the gene matches: 3. This CDR3 has 16 residues. CDR3 amino acids: CASSTSGGWSYNEQFF. The CDR3 DNA reads as TGTGCCAGTAGTACTAGCGGGGGGTGGTCCTACAATGAGCAGTTCTTC.

This chain links TRBV6-6 with TRBJ1-5; D ambiguous. CDR3 size: 12 residues. The V gene lost 7 bases and the J gene lost 5 bases, with 9 bases spanning the gap. The germline gives CDR1 MNHNY, CDR2 SVGAGI (reference sequence). The CDR3, as DNA: TGTGCCAGCACCGGGTCCGATCAGCCCCAGCATTTT. Translation: CASTGSDQPQHF.

This clone was detected once. The chain links TRBV7-2 to TRBJ1-6; 7 positions match TRBD1. This CDR3 contains 16 residues. The V gene's germline CDR1 is SGHTA and CDR2 FQGNSA. J was trimmed by 5 bases and V by 2 bases; bases with no gene match: 6. CDR3 amino acids: CASSLSEQGDNSPLHF. CDR3 coding DNA: TGTGCCAGCAGCTTAAGCGAGCAGGGGGATAATTCACCCCTCCACTTT.

The chain is built from TRBV7-2 and TRBJ1-5; D may be TRBD1 (5 bases). CDR1 SGHTA and CDR2 FQGNSA come from the germline V gene. This CDR3 has 16 amino acids. V was cut by 2 bases and J by 0 bases, with 11 bases left in between. CDR3 in DNA: TGTGCCAGCAGCTTAATTGACAGCTATAGCAATCAGCCCCAGCATTTT. The encoded protein is CASSLIDSYSNQPQHF.

In DNA form, the CDR3 reads TGTGCCAGCAGTCTCCAGAAACCGGGACAGTCCTACGAGCAGTACTTC. It codes for CASSLQKPGQSYEQYF. The chain joins TRBV27 to TRBJ2-7; 7 bases are shared with TRBD1. The germline V gene encodes CDR1 MNHEY and CDR2 SMNVEV (reference sequence). The CDR3 has 16 amino acids. Germline trimming cut 5 bases from V and 1 base from J; bases unmatched to any gene: 11.

The chain has TRBV10-2 and TRBJ1-1, with TRBD1 as a possible D gene (6 bases). Trimming left V 8 bases short and J 4 bases short, with 17 bases between. Germline V gives CDR1 WSHSY, CDR2 SAAADI. This CDR3 is 14 amino acids long. CDR3 residues: CASVRGGRSTEAFF. CDR3 bases: TGCGCCAGCGTTAGGGGGGGACGGAGCACTGAAGCTTTCTTT.

The chain uses TRBV10-3 and TRBJ2-7; 8 positions match TRBD1. The CDR3 covers 16 residues. J was trimmed by 4 bases and V by 0 bases; bases with no gene match: 8. Per the germline V gene, CDR1 is ENHRY and CDR2 is SYGVKD. CDR3 sequence reads: CAISESEARGPYEQYF. The CDR3 DNA reads TGTGCCATCAGTGAGTCAGAGGCCAGGGGGCCTTACGAGCAGTACTTC.

The rearrangement uses TRBV6-5 and TRBJ1-2, with D perhaps TRBD1 (5 bases). V lost 5 bases, J lost 6 bases, and 16 bases lay in between. This CDR3 contains 14 residues. Germline V CDR1 and CDR2: MNHEY, SVGAGI. The chain's CDR3 is CASSLSQGINGYTF. In nucleotides, the CDR3 is TGTGCCAGCAGTCTCAGCCAGGGTATAAATGGCTACACCTTC.

The chain couples TRBV18 to TRBJ2-5; the D is unclear. The germline CDR1 and CDR2 sequences are KGHSH and LQKENI. The CDR3 is 14 residues long. Trimming took off 2 bases at V and 0 bases at J, with 7 bases between the two ends. This chain's CDR3 is CASSPTRNQETQYF. The CDR3 bases are TGTGCCAGCTCACCAACCAGAAACCAAGAGACCCAGTACTTC.

V gene TRBV5-4 combines with J gene TRBJ1-1; possibly TRBD1 for D (6 bases). CDR3 length: 13 residues. Germline lookup yields CDR1 SGHNT and CDR2 YYREEE (reference sequence). V was cut by 1 base and J by 7 bases, with 11 bases left in between. CDR3 amino acids: CASSLIGGGEAFF. DNA of the CDR3: TGTGCCAGCAGCTTGATAGGGGGTGGTGAAGCTTTCTTT.

The V gene is TRBV2, the J gene TRBJ2-1; possibly TRBD2 for D (6 bases). Per germline, CDR1 SNHLY and CDR2 FYNNEI. V was shortened by 0 bases and J by 6 bases, with 6 bases between the two germline ends. The CDR3 covers 13 residues. CDR3 protein: CASSEAGGNEQFF. Here the CDR3 DNA reads TGTGCCAGCAGTGAAGCGGGAGGCAATGAGCAGTTCTTC.

Only a few counts were recorded for this clone. The V and J genes are TRBV7-2 and TRBJ1-4; weak D call: TRBD1 (5 bases). The CDR3 has 15 residues. V shed 5 bases and J shed 7 bases, with 17 bases lying between them. Germline-derived CDR1 and CDR2 are SGHTA and FQGNSA. The CDR3 DNA follows: TGTGCCAGCAGCCCCGTGCAGGGTAGTATTGAAAAACTGTTTTTT. It is translated as CASSPVQGSIEKLFF.

The CDR3 protein is CASVIKTSGVTDTQYF. CDR3 DNA: TGTGCCAGCGTAATTAAGACTAGCGGGGTCACAGATACGCAGTATTTT. The rearrangement joins TRBV2 to TRBJ2-3; 11 bases are shared with TRBD2. V shed 8 bases and J 2 bases; nucleotides not matched to a gene: 9. CDR3 length: 16 amino acids. Germline V gives CDR1 SNHLY, CDR2 FYNNEI.

The chain employs TRBV7-3 and TRBJ2-6; 7 bases agree with TRBD1. Trimming at V came to 5 bases and at J to 3 bases, leaving 4 bases not matched to a gene. Germline values: CDR1 SGHTA, CDR2 FQGTGA. The CDR3 runs 15 residues. Here the CDR3 reads CASSVTGVGANVLTF. CDR3 sequence (DNA): TGTGCCAGCAGCGTTACAGGGGTTGGGGCCAACGTCCTGACTTTC.

This clone was observed once. The genes are TRBV5-1 and TRBJ2-7; D may be TRBD1 (8 bases). The CDR3 totals 15 residues. V lost 4 bases to trimming and J lost 3 bases, with 17 bases between them. Germline V gives CDR1 SGHRS, CDR2 YFSETQ. Here the CDR3 DNA reads TGCGCCAGCAGCATCGAACAGGGGGGGTTCTACGAGCAGTACTTC. Translation: CASSIEQGGFYEQYF.

This clone turned up a few times. The chain combines TRBV19 with TRBJ1-2; unclear D gene. Germline V gene data show CDR1 as LNHDA and CDR2 as SQIVND (reference sequence). CDR3 length: 15 residues. Trimming took off 0 bases at V and 0 bases at J, with 8 bases between the two ends. CDR3: CASSIETRTNYGYTF. The CDR3 coding sequence is TGTGCCAGTAGTATAGAGACAAGAACTAACTATGGCTACACCTTC.

This rearrangement joins TRBV5-1 to TRBJ2-7, with D possibly being TRBD1 (6 bases). Germline V gives CDR1 SGHRS, CDR2 YFSETQ. Trimming left V 4 bases short and J 2 bases short, with 13 bases between. The CDR3 length is 14 residues. CDR3 sequence reads: CASSPGAQAYEQYF. The CDR3 DNA follows: TGCGCCAGCAGCCCAGGGGCCCAGGCCTACGAGCAGTACTTC.

The gene calls are TRBV7-2 and TRBJ2-2; 11 nucleotides line up with TRBD2. Germline V gene lookup returns CDR1 SGHTA and CDR2 FQGNSA. V was clipped by 3 bases and J by 7 bases; unmatched bases: 4. The CDR3 runs 15 residues. CDR3 DNA: TGTGCCAGCAGCTTTAGCGGGGGGGCCATCGGGGAGCTGTTTTTT. Protein product: CASSFSGGAIGELFF.